What follows are 31 T cell receptor beta chains derived from one specimen sequenced in a study of blood T cells in healthy people across ages. For the second PCR, which ran for 7 to 11 cycles, a sample-barcoded 5' primer and a J-beta primer mix were used. TCRdb fed the 5' RACE reads into MiXCR, producing one record per CDR3 protein. Of about 1.5 million distinct CDR3 sequences in the sample, roughly 40% were seen once. Sequencing was carried out using blood. The receptors were sampled from a young woman in good health.

This clonotype was counted only a few times. The gene calls are TRBV6-5 and TRBJ2-1; TRBD1 matches 9 bases. CDR3 size: 16 residues. Looked up from germline, CDR1 is MNHEY and CDR2 is SVGAGI. V gave up 1 base and J gave up 7 bases; unmatched junction bases: 8. The CDR3, as DNA: TGTGCCAGCAGTTACTTGGGGACAGGGATCGTTAATGAGCAGTTCTTC. Amino acid sequence: CASSYLGTGIVNEQFF.

This clonotype was seen once. This chain connects TRBV25-1 to TRBJ1-6, with D possibly being TRBD1 (5 bases). CDR1 and CDR2 from the germline V gene are MGHDK and SYGVNS. The CDR3 has 15 residues. V lost 5 bases to trimming and J lost 6 bases, with 14 bases between them. Here the CDR3 reads CASSTHRDPNSPLHF. The CDR3 DNA sequence: TGTGCCAGCAGTACACACCGGGACCCTAATTCACCCCTCCACTTT.

This clonotype was observed a handful of times. The J gene is TRBJ2-3, the V gene TRBV20-1; 15 bases line up with TRBD2. With V trimmed by 1 base and J by 0 bases, 17 bases remained unmatched. The CDR3 has 22 amino acids. Germline CDR1 DFQATT, CDR2 SNEGSKA (reference sequence). The CDR3 sequence: CSARGGISTGLAGGDSTDTQYF. The CDR3 region has the DNA TGCAGTGCTAGAGGGGGGATCTCAACCGGACTAGCGGGAGGGGATAGCACAGATACGCAGTATTTT.

This clonotype was seen more than once but under ten times. This sequence joins TRBV7-2 and TRBJ2-2, with 8 bases matching TRBD1. Trimming at V came to 1 base and at J to 0 bases, leaving 4 bases not matched to a gene. The CDR3 runs 17 residues. Germline-derived CDR1 and CDR2 are SGHTA and FQGNSA. The CDR3 loop reads CASSLGRGLANTGELFF. The CDR3 region has the DNA TGTGCCAGCAGCTTAGGCAGGGGGCTCGCGAACACCGGGGAGCTGTTTTTT.

The V and J genes are TRBV5-1 and TRBJ2-1; TRBD1 agrees at 9 bases. The CDR3 has 13 amino acids. Germline V gene data show CDR1 as SGHRS and CDR2 as YFSETQ. V was pared by 6 bases and J by 10 bases, with 8 bases of the junction left unmatched. In nucleotides, the CDR3 is TGCGCCAGCACACTACAGGGGGCTGGGGAGCAGTTCTTC. This translates into CASTLQGAGEQFF.

This clonotype was seen a few times. This chain links TRBV7-2 with TRBJ2-5, with unresolved D. The CDR3 has 14 amino acids. The V gene's germline CDR1 is SGHTA and CDR2 FQGNSA. The ends were cut back, 5 bases at V and 3 bases at J, with 13 bases in the middle. The CDR3 DNA reads as TGTGCCAGCAGCGGTTTAGGCTACAAAGAGACCCAGTACTTC. This codes for CASSGLGYKETQYF.

The chain recombines TRBV10-1 with TRBJ2-2; D remains unclear. Deletions cut 4 bases from V and 0 bases from J, with 9 bases between. Germline-derived CDR1 and CDR2 are WNHNN and SYGVQD (reference sequence). The CDR3 covers 15 residues. This CDR3 reads CASSADHTNTGELFF. The CDR3 region has the DNA TGCGCCAGCAGTGCAGACCATACGAACACCGGGGAGCTGTTTTTT.

This clonotype was seen a few times. The chain joins TRBV20-1 to TRBJ1-2; D not resolved. Trimming stripped 0 bases from V and 7 bases from J, with 18 bases between. The CDR3 spans 15 residues. Per the germline V gene, CDR1 is DFQATT and CDR2 is SNEGSKA (reference sequence). The CDR3 sequence is CSARDPSEARGGYTF. The CDR3 region has the DNA TGCAGTGCTAGAGATCCTTCCGAAGCTAGAGGTGGCTACACCTTC.

The V and J genes are TRBV5-1 and TRBJ2-1; TRBD2 matches 9 bases. The junction had 7 bases not matched to a gene; V was cut back by 0 bases and J by 9 bases. CDR3 length: 15 amino acids. Germline V lookup: CDR1 SGHRS, CDR2 YFSETQ. The chain's CDR3 is CASSLVSSGNGEQFF. The CDR3 DNA reads as TGCGCCAGCAGCTTGGTATCTAGCGGGAACGGTGAGCAGTTCTTC.

This clonotype was detected a few times. The chain uses TRBV6-6 and TRBJ1-1, with D tentatively TRBD1 (5 bases). Germline assignment: CDR1 MNHNY and CDR2 SVGAGI (reference sequence). The CDR3 is 14 residues long. V was shortened by 8 bases and J by 5 bases, with 18 bases between the two germline ends. CDR3: CASPPGGLGTEAFF. The DNA of the CDR3 is TGTGCCAGCCCTCCGGGGGGATTAGGAACTGAAGCTTTCTTT.

This clonotype occurred a few times. The rearrangement uses TRBV5-1 and TRBJ2-2; D is ambiguous. V was pared by 1 base and J by 10 bases, with 5 bases between. This CDR3 has 11 residues. Germline V gene lookup returns CDR1 SGHRS and CDR2 YFSETQ. The DNA for the CDR3 is TGCGCCAGCAGCTTGCTTGAGGAGCTGTTTTTT. Amino acid sequence: CASSLLEELFF.

V is TRBV6-5 and J is TRBJ2-4; 10 nucleotides line up with TRBD1. The CDR3 is made up of 22 amino acids. V was clipped by 3 bases and J by 0 bases; unmatched bases: 20. CDR1 is MNHEY and CDR2 is SVGAGI in the germline V gene. The CDR3 DNA follows: TGTGCCAGCAGTTATCTCCCACCATCCGGGACAGGGGTTAAGCTAGCCAAAAACATTCAGTACTTC. The encoded protein is CASSYLPPSGTGVKLAKNIQYF.

This clonotype has just a few counts. This chain connects TRBV10-3 to TRBJ2-7, with 7 positions matching TRBD2. Germline CDR1 reads ENHRY; CDR2 reads SYGVKD. This CDR3 is built from 11 residues. V lost 8 bases, J lost 5 bases, and 3 bases stayed unmatched. The CDR3: CAIGSGNEQYF. Here the CDR3 DNA reads TGTGCCATCGGGAGCGGGAACGAGCAGTACTTC.

The genes are TRBV13 and TRBJ1-2; tentative D call: TRBD1 (5 bases). CDR3 length: 15 amino acids. Germline loops: CDR1 PRHDT, CDR2 FYEKMQ (reference sequence). The V end lost 3 bases, the J end lost 4 bases, and 15 bases lay between the germline ends. The CDR3 loop is CASSFRGRTSYGYTF. CDR3 coding DNA: TGTGCCAGCAGCTTCCGGGGCAGGACTTCCTATGGCTACACCTTC.

The chain is built from TRBV27 and TRBJ2-7; D might be TRBD1 (5 bases). The CDR3 length is 14 residues. The V end lost 5 bases, the J end lost 0 bases, and 11 bases lay between the germline ends. Germline CDR1 reads MNHEY; CDR2 reads SMNVEV (reference sequence). The CDR3 is CASSVRGLSYEQYF. The CDR3 DNA follows: TGTGCCAGCAGTGTAAGGGGCCTCTCCTACGAGCAGTACTTC.

A few counts support this clonotype. The CDR3: CASTPGQVLTYEQYF. Here the CDR3 DNA reads TGTGCCAGCACCCCGGGACAGGTCCTAACCTACGAGCAGTACTTC. The gene calls are TRBV12-3 or TRBV12-4 and TRBJ2-7; 8 bases agree with TRBD1. J lost 2 bases, V lost 7 bases, and 10 bases had no gene match. This CDR3 has 15 residues.

The rearrangement links TRBV6-5 to TRBJ2-1; 11 bases align to TRBD2. Germline loops: CDR1 MNHEY, CDR2 SVGAGI. This CDR3 comprises 16 residues. V trimming: 4 bases; J trimming: 4 bases; junction bases outside the gene matches: 6. CDR3 region: CASSSTWTSGYNEQFF. The CDR3 bases are TGTGCCAGCAGTTCGACATGGACTAGCGGGTACAATGAGCAGTTCTTC.

This sequence joins TRBV12-3 or TRBV12-4 and TRBJ1-5; maybe TRBD1 (5 bases). The V end lost 3 bases, the J end lost 6 bases, and 12 bases lay between the germline ends. The CDR3 loop spans 14 amino acids. The CDR3 is CASSLGVASQPQHF. The CDR3 coding sequence is TGTGCCAGCAGTTTGGGGGTGGCGAGTCAGCCCCAGCATTTT.

This chain links TRBV20-1 with TRBJ2-3; TRBD2 might be the D (5 bases). The CDR3 has 15 residues. V lost 1 base and J lost 2, with 13 bases in between. Germline V gene sequence: CDR1 DFQATT, CDR2 SNEGSKA (reference sequence). CDR3 in amino acids: CSARGEEANTDTQYF. Written as DNA, the CDR3 is TGCAGTGCTAGAGGTGAGGAGGCCAACACAGATACGCAGTATTTT.

The chain recombines TRBV24-1 with TRBJ2-2; a possible D gene is TRBD2 (5 bases). V was clipped by 7 bases and J by 2 bases, with 7 bases between them. The germline V gene encodes CDR1 KGHDR and CDR2 SFDVKD. The CDR3 sequence is 13 residues long. For the CDR3, the DNA is TGTGCCACCAGAGCGGACAACACCGGGGAGCTGTTTTTT. Amino acid sequence: CATRADNTGELFF.

The table lists this clonotype with a few counts. The chain recombines TRBV12-3 or TRBV12-4 with TRBJ2-5; no reliable D call. This CDR3 is 13 amino acids long. The V end was cut by 4 bases, the J end by 5 bases, with 11 bases between. The CDR3 region is CASSYSQWETQYF. Written as DNA, the CDR3 is TGTGCCAGCAGTTACTCGCAGTGGGAGACCCAGTACTTC.

The rearrangement links TRBV5-1 to TRBJ2-3; TRBD2 is a possible D gene (6 bases). The V end lost 0 bases, the J end lost 3 bases, and 14 bases lay between the germline ends. CDR1 is SGHRS and CDR2 is YFSETQ in the germline V gene. CDR3 length: 16 amino acids. The CDR3 protein is CASSLDPFGLTDTQYF. In DNA form, the CDR3 reads TGCGCCAGCAGCTTGGATCCGTTCGGACTAACAGATACGCAGTATTTT.

The chain is built from TRBV5-1 and TRBJ2-7; 8 positions agree with TRBD1. The CDR3 is 13 residues long. Germline loops: CDR1 SGHRS, CDR2 YFSETQ. V trimming: 10 bases; J trimming: 6 bases; junction bases outside the gene matches: 12. This chain's CDR3 is CAGKPGQASEQYF. CDR3 bases: TGCGCCGGCAAACCGGGACAGGCCTCCGAGCAGTACTTC.

Only a few counts were recorded for this clonotype. This chain uses TRBV4-2 with TRBJ2-6; 8 positions agree with TRBD1. The CDR3 runs 16 residues. Trimming took 3 bases from V and 1 from J; bases not matched to a gene: 2. Germline-derived CDR1 and CDR2 are LGHNA and YNFKEQ. For the CDR3, the DNA is TGTGCCAGCAGCCAGAGGACAGGGTCTGGGGCCAACGTCCTGACTTTC. Its protein is CASSQRTGSGANVLTF.

CDR3 nucleotides: TGTGCCAGCAGTTACTCGAGGACAGGGATGGTATATACGCAGTATTTT. As protein: CASSYSRTGMVYTQYF. This rearrangement joins TRBV6-5 to TRBJ2-3; 8 positions match TRBD1. Germline CDR1 reads MNHEY; CDR2 reads SVGAGI. With V trimmed by 0 bases and J by 7 bases, 9 bases remained unmatched. CDR3 length equals 16 residues.

The rearrangement links TRBV7-9 to TRBJ2-7, with D tentatively TRBD2 (6 bases). This CDR3 comprises 14 residues. The germline gives CDR1 SEHNR, CDR2 FQNEAQ (reference sequence). Trimming removed 4 bases from V and 6 bases from J, with 16 bases in between. The CDR3 protein is CASSSDKTGGEQYF. CDR3 nucleotides: TGTGCCAGCAGCTCAGATAAGACCGGGGGCGAGCAGTACTTC.

On this clonotype: This may stem from a read error, because a much larger clone lies one nucleotide away. This chain joins TRBV12-3 or TRBV12-4 and TRBJ2-3, with unresolved D. The V end lost 5 bases, the J end lost 9 bases, and 12 bases lay between the germline ends. CDR3 size: 12 residues. The CDR3 reads CASSPPVGTQYF. The CDR3 coding sequence is TGTGCCAGCAGTCCCCCCGTGGGGACGCAGTATTTT.

The chain recombines TRBV3-1 with TRBJ1-5, with D tentatively TRBD1 (5 bases). Germline assignment: CDR1 LGHDT and CDR2 YNNKEL (reference sequence). Trimming removed 1 base from V and 7 bases from J, with 11 bases in between. The CDR3 has 14 amino acids. The CDR3 loop reads CASSQGGVKQPQHF. The CDR3 region has the DNA TGTGCCAGCAGCCAAGGGGGGGTGAAACAGCCCCAGCATTTT.

The rearrangement links TRBV12-1 to TRBJ2-5; the table's D gene call, TRBD1, was not cross checked with the DNA. TRBV12-1 is termed a pseudogene. CDR3 size: 19 residues. CDR3 amino acids: CASSFLSTTRGERNNEQYF. CDR3 DNA: TGTGCCAGCAGCTTTTTATCGACAACGAGGGGGGAAAGGAACAATGAGCAGTACTTC.

DNA for the CDR3: TGTGCTAGTGGTTTCCTGGTTCCACAGGGGCAGAACACTGAAGCTTTCTTT. It yields the protein CASGFLVPQGQNTEAFF. The chain couples TRBV12-5 to TRBJ1-1; 7 bases match TRBD1. V gave up 3 bases and J gave up 1 base; unmatched junction bases: 11. CDR1 and CDR2 from the germline V gene are LGHNT and FRNRAP. This CDR3 contains 17 residues.

This clonotype has at least ten counts. Mismatch with germline at one junction end may stem from a read error. The rearrangement uses TRBV5-1 and TRBJ2-1; 13 nucleotides line up with TRBD2. Per germline, CDR1 SGHRS and CDR2 YFSETQ. The CDR3 loop spans 16 amino acids. The DNA for the CDR3 is TGTGCCAGCAGCCTGGGACTAGCGGGAACTTACAATGAGCAGTTCTTC. It yields the protein CASSLGLAGTYNEQFF.